This TCR beta chain was found in a study of T cell responses to AZD1222 COVID-19 vaccine. Whole-study results and caveats: Spike regions recognized by vaccine-associated CD4 TCRs spanned the protein, led by 160-218 and 743-854. Clonal diversity was possibly underestimated; the donors were predominantly white British and more often female. No day 14 peak samples; only post-peak repertoires were characterized. Rises in breadth and depth of Spike-specific TCRs came after two AZD1222 doses.

Profiled with immunoSEQ multiplex PCR; TCRdb holds only in-frame clones, not every one. The table has tens of thousands of clones, 80% seen once. V was pared by 5 bases and J by 4 bases, with 11 bases between. The CDR3 consists of 13 residues. Germline CDR1 reads MNHNY; CDR2 reads SVGAGI (reference sequence). Notes on this clone: Its matching antigen is unknown.

J is TRBJ1-2 and V is TRBV6-6; D is unresolved. The material sequenced was peripheral blood, taken on day 0 of AZD1222 vaccination. The receptor's source is an adult in good health. The CDR3 reads CASSGGSIYGYTF. The CDR3 bases are TGTGCCAGCAGTGGCGGGTCCATCTATGGCTACACCTTC.